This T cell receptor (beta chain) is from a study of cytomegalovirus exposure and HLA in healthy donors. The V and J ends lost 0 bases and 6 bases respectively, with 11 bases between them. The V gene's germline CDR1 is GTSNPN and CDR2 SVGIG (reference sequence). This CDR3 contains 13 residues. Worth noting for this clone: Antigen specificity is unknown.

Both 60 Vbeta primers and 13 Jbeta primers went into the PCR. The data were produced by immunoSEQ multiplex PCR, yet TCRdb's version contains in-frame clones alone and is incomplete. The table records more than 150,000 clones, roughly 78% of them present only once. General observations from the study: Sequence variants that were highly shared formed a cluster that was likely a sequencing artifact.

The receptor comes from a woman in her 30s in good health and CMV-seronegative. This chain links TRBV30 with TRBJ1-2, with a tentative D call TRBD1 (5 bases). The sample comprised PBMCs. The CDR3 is CAWSVGENHGYTF. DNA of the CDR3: TGTGCCTGGAGTGTAGGGGAAAATCATGGCTACACCTTC.